This TCR beta chain was retrieved from a study of shared clonotypes between healthy human individuals. The study's findings and limits: Generally, naive subsets (rather than memory subsets) showed larger estimated richness. When compared with the clonotypes that were shared by all four sorted-subset donors, the non-shared clonotypes turned out to have lower generation probabilities.

The study separated CD4+ cells into CD45RA+ naive and CD45RA-negative memory subsets. The method was immunoSEQ multiplex PCR; TCRdb's version includes in-frame clones alone and lacks a portion of them. Of roughly 2.5 million clones listed, around 90% are singletons. The CDR3 consists of 16 residues. V dropped 5 bases and J dropped 1; count of bases not matched to a gene: 7. Per germline, CDR1 MDHEN and CDR2 SYDVKM. This clone was seen just once. The target antigen is unknown. The chain recombines TRBV28 with TRBJ1-5; 8 nucleotides agree with TRBD1. This TCR was recovered from a man between 18 and 35 years old in good health. The sequenced material came from naive CD4+ T cells sorted from blood. As to subset: CD45RA+ positively selected. The CDR3 bases are TGTGCCAGCAGTCCCCTGACAGGGGTGAGCAATCAGCCCCAGCATTTT. It translates to CASSPLTGVSNQPQHF. The variable domain in full, with the rest retrieved from reference TRBV28 and TRBJ1-5, is DVKVTQSSRYLVKRTGEKVFLECVQDMDHENMFWYRQDPGLGLRLIYFSYDVKMKEKGDIPEGYSVSREKKERFSLILESASTNQTSMYLCASSPLTGVSNQPQHFGDGTRLSIL.